This entry lists 24 T cell receptor beta chains sequenced from one sample in a study of T cell changes during pregnancy in multiple sclerosis. Profiled with immunoSEQ multiplex PCR; TCRdb holds only in-frame clones, not every one. The sample carries 73,000 or so clones, about 89% recorded once. The sequencing here drew on peripheral blood, taken in the second trimester of pregnancy. The receptors shown here come from a female donor with multiple sclerosis, enrolled in a pregnancy study.

V and J are TRBV29-1 and TRBJ2-3, with 10 bases that match TRBD1. The germline V gene encodes CDR1 SQVTM and CDR2 ANQGSEA. V shed 6 bases and J 4 bases; nucleotides not matched to a gene: 10. This CDR3 is built from 15 residues. The CDR3 here is CSVGTWDRGSDTQYF. The DNA of the CDR3 is TGCAGCGTCGGAACCTGGGACAGGGGTTCAGATACGCAGTATTTT.

The chain employs TRBV20-1 and TRBJ1-2, with D possibly TRBD1 on 6 matching bases. The CDR3 has 11 residues. The germline gives CDR1 DFQATT, CDR2 SNEGSKA (reference sequence). Deletions cut 2 bases from V and 6 bases from J, with 7 bases between. DNA for the CDR3: TGCAGTGCTAGACAGGGGAATGGCTACACCTTC. Amino acid sequence: CSARQGNGYTF.

V usage is TRBV4-2 and J usage is TRBJ1-4; 8 nucleotides line up with TRBD1. This CDR3 has 16 residues. The germline V gene has CDR1 LGHNA and CDR2 YNFKEQ. The ends lost 0 bases at V and 4 bases at J; junction bases unmatched: 4. The CDR3 region has the DNA TGTGCCAGCAGCCAAGACAGGGGGCTGGGTAATGAAAAACTGTTTTTT. This gives the protein CASSQDRGLGNEKLFF.

This clone was counted a single time. The V and J genes are TRBV4-1 and TRBJ2-5; 8 positions agree with TRBD2. CDR3 length: 18 residues. From germline, CDR1 is MGHRA and CDR2 YSYEKL. Unmatched junction bases numbered 15, after V lost 1 base and J lost 5 bases. The DNA of the CDR3 is TGCGCCAGCAGCCAAGCTGAGCCCAGCGGGGGCTCCGGGGAGACCCAGTACTTC. Amino acids: CASSQAEPSGGSGETQYF.

The chain combines TRBV7-9 with TRBJ1-5; D unclear. The CDR3 length is 15 residues. CDR1 is SEHNR and CDR2 is FQNEAQ in the germline V gene (reference sequence). Trimming shortened V by 3 bases and J by 3 bases, and 12 bases separated the two germline ends. The CDR3 protein is CASSLAPGSNQPQHF. The CDR3 bases are TGTGCCAGCAGCTTGGCCCCGGGGTCCAATCAGCCCCAGCATTTT.

Points on this clone: Other DNA sequences in the sample encode the same CDR3. The V and J genes are TRBV9 and TRBJ1-1, with 9 bases aligning to TRBD1. CDR3 length: 14 residues. The germline gives CDR1 SGDLS, CDR2 YYNGEE. J was trimmed by 4 bases and V by 3 bases; bases with no gene match: 4. CDR3 in DNA: TGTGCCAGCAGCGGACAGGGGGTAGGCACTGAAGCTTTCTTT. It translates to CASSGQGVGTEAFF. The entire variable domain, with the rest obtained from reference TRBV9 and TRBJ1-1, is as follows: DSGVTQTPKHLITATGQRVTLRCSPRSGDLSVYWYQQSLDQGLQFLIQYYNGEERAKGNILERFSAQQFPDLHSELNLSSLELGDSALYFCASSGQGVGTEAFFGQGTRLTVV.

V gene TRBV5-1 combines with J gene TRBJ2-1; D is unresolved. Germline V gene data show CDR1 as SGHRS and CDR2 as YFSETQ. V was cut by 5 bases and J by 6 bases, with 9 bases left in between. CDR3 size: 12 residues. CDR3 nucleotides: TGCGCCAGCAGGGAATCTAGCAATGAGCAGTTCTTC. Translation gives CASRESSNEQFF.

Here the CDR3 reads CASSARRPGTEAFF. CDR3 sequence (DNA): TGCGCCAGCAGTGCCCGGAGACCGGGGACTGAAGCTTTCTTT. The rearrangement links TRBV5-1 to TRBJ1-1; D gene unclear. This CDR3 spans 14 amino acids. The V end lost 5 bases, the J end lost 5 bases, and 16 bases lay between the germline ends. The germline CDR1 and CDR2 sequences are SGHRS and YFSETQ.

The gene calls are TRBV4-3 and TRBJ1-6, with D perhaps TRBD1 (6 bases). This CDR3 region has 15 residues. Germline CDR1 reads LGHNA; CDR2 reads YSLEER. V gave up 0 bases and J gave up 7 bases, with 10 bases separating them. CDR3 sequence: CASSQDPRGNSPLHF. As DNA, the CDR3 is TGCGCCAGCAGCCAAGACCCTAGGGGGAATTCACCCCTCCACTTT.

This clone came up once. The chain uses TRBV10-1 and TRBJ2-1; 12 nucleotides match TRBD2. CDR3 length: 18 amino acids. Germline loops: CDR1 WNHNN, CDR2 SYGVQD (reference sequence). V lost 6 bases, J lost 0 bases, and 9 bases stayed unmatched. The CDR3: CASRALAGGSSSYNEQFF. CDR3 sequence (DNA): TGCGCCAGCAGGGCACTAGCGGGGGGCTCTAGCTCCTACAATGAGCAGTTCTTC.

The chain carries TRBV2 and TRBJ2-2, with a possible D match to TRBD1 (6 bases). Per germline, CDR1 SNHLY and CDR2 FYNNEI. The CDR3 runs 14 residues. Trimming left V 8 bases short and J 5 bases short, with 15 bases between. DNA for the CDR3: TGTGCCAGCCAGACTACAGGGTTAACCGGGGAGCTGTTTTTT. Translating it yields CASQTTGLTGELFF.

As DNA, the CDR3 is TGTGCCAGCAGTCCTACAGGGGCCTCCACGGGCTACGAGCAGTACTTC. It is translated as CASSPTGASTGYEQYF. This sequence joins TRBV27 and TRBJ2-7; TRBD1 matches 7 bases. Germline CDR1 MNHEY, CDR2 SMNVEV (reference sequence). The CDR3 sequence is 16 residues long. Trimming at V came to 5 bases and at J to 3 bases, leaving 13 bases not matched to a gene.

The chain employs TRBV9 and TRBJ2-2, with unresolved D. The ends were cut back, 4 bases at V and 3 bases at J, with 7 bases in the middle. The CDR3 has 13 residues. Germline V gives CDR1 SGDLS, CDR2 YYNGEE. The CDR3 region is CASSSVDTGELFF. The CDR3 region has the DNA TGTGCCAGCAGCTCAGTGGACACCGGGGAGCTGTTTTTT. Using reference TRBV9 and TRBJ2-2 for the parts outside the CDR3, the full variable domain is DSGVTQTPKHLITATGQRVTLRCSPRSGDLSVYWYQQSLDQGLQFLIQYYNGEERAKGNILERFSAQQFPDLHSELNLSSLELGDSALYFCASSSVDTGELFFGEGSRLTVL.

The V call is TRBV4-3, the J call TRBJ1-3, with D maybe TRBD1 (6 bases). Trimming took 2 bases from V and 2 from J, leaving 16 bases between them. Germline V lookup: CDR1 LGHNA, CDR2 YSLEER. This CDR3 has 17 residues. The CDR3 here is CASSQSSTGPPGNTIYF. As DNA, the CDR3 is TGCGCCAGCAGCCAATCTAGTACAGGGCCCCCTGGAAACACCATATATTTT.

A single count supports this clone. CDR3 sequence reads: CASSSGQGAFEQYF. CDR3 sequence (DNA): TGTGCCAGCAGCTCGGGACAGGGGGCATTTGAGCAGTACTTC. V gene TRBV5-4 combines with J gene TRBJ2-7; TRBD1 matches 12 bases. Germline V lookup: CDR1 SGHNT, CDR2 YYREEE (reference sequence). The CDR3 covers 14 residues. With 3 bases clipped from V and 7 bases from J, the junction kept 5 bases outside the gene matches.

A single count supports this clone. The chain combines TRBV7-3 with TRBJ1-6; TRBD1 aligns across 8 bases. This CDR3 has 15 residues. V was pared by 5 bases and J by 9 bases, with 9 bases of the junction left unmatched. Germline-derived CDR1 and CDR2 are SGHTA and FQGTGA. The CDR3 nucleotides read TGTGCCAGCAGCGCAGCAGGGGGCAGAGCTTCACCCCTCCACTTT. It translates to CASSAAGGRASPLHF.

J is TRBJ2-2 and V is TRBV5-8; D might be TRBD1 (5 bases). Trimming took 0 bases from V and 2 from J, leaving 8 bases between them. CDR3 length: 15 residues. The V gene's germline CDR1 is SGHTS and CDR2 YDEGEE. CDR3 in DNA: TGTGCCAGCAGCTTGGGCAGGGTAAACACCGGGGAGCTGTTTTTT. This sequence encodes CASSLGRVNTGELFF.

V and J are TRBV10-3 and TRBJ1-3; D possibly corresponds to TRBD1 (6 bases). Germline loops: CDR1 ENHRY, CDR2 SYGVKD. V lost 3 bases to trimming and J lost 2 bases, with 8 bases between them. The CDR3 is made up of 14 amino acids. Here the CDR3 reads CAISEAGAGNTIYF. The CDR3 bases are TGTGCCATCAGTGAAGCAGGGGCTGGAAACACCATATATTTT.

This rearrangement joins TRBV30 to TRBJ2-7; 9 bases are a match to TRBD2. This CDR3 is built from 17 residues. V gave up 1 base and J gave up 2 bases; unmatched junction bases: 12. Germline-derived CDR1 and CDR2 are GTSNPN and SVGIG (reference sequence). The CDR3 DNA follows: TGTGCCTGGAGTGACCTGGGGACTAGCAATCGACCCTACGAGCAGTACTTC. Residues: CAWSDLGTSNRPYEQYF. Supplemented by reference TRBV30 and TRBJ2-7, the full variable domain reads SQTIHQWPATLVQPVGSPLSLECTVEGTSNPNLYWYRQAAGRGLQLLFYSVGIGQISSEVPQNLSASRPQDRQFILSSKKLLLSDSGFYLCAWSDLGTSNRPYEQYFGPGTRLTVT.

This chain connects TRBV27 to TRBJ2-5, with D possibly TRBD2 on 6 matching bases. The V and J ends lost 6 bases and 2 bases respectively, with 16 bases between them. Germline V CDR1 and CDR2: MNHEY, SMNVEV (reference sequence). This CDR3 comprises 15 residues. The CDR3: CASRGGWTLQETQYF. The CDR3 coding sequence is TGTGCCAGCAGGGGGGGTTGGACTTTACAAGAGACCCAGTACTTC.

V gene TRBV10-3 combines with J gene TRBJ2-1; TRBD2 matches 7 bases. With 3 bases clipped from V and 8 bases from J, the junction kept 7 bases outside the gene matches. The CDR3 covers 14 residues. The germline V gene has CDR1 ENHRY and CDR2 SYGVKD. CDR3 sequence: CAISDPGLEDEQFF. CDR3 bases: TGTGCCATCAGTGACCCCGGACTAGAGGATGAGCAGTTCTTC.

The chain is built from TRBV18 and TRBJ1-6; D may be TRBD1 (5 bases). Per germline, CDR1 KGHSH and CDR2 LQKENI. This CDR3 has 14 amino acids. V dropped 1 base and J dropped 8 bases, with 9 bases sitting between them. Here the CDR3 reads CASSPLTGDSPLHF. In DNA, the CDR3 is TGTGCCAGCTCACCACTCACAGGAGATTCACCCCTCCACTTT.

The V and J genes are TRBV5-6 and TRBJ2-5; no clear D. The V gene's germline CDR1 is SGHDT and CDR2 YYEEEE. CDR3 size: 12 residues. Trimming removed 0 bases from V and 4 bases from J, with 4 bases in between. CDR3 sequence reads: CASSLGRETQYF. In DNA form, the CDR3 reads TGTGCCAGCAGCTTGGGTCGAGAGACCCAGTACTTC. Full variable domain (outside the CDR3, taken from reference TRBV5-6 and TRBJ2-5): DAGVTQSPTHLIKTRGQQVTLRCSPKSGHDTVSWYQQALGQGPQFIFQYYEEEERQRGNFPDRFSGHQFPNYSSELNVNALLLGDSALYLCASSLGRETQYFGPGTRLLVL.

The J gene is TRBJ2-3, the V gene TRBV10-2; 8 positions match TRBD1. CDR3 size: 14 residues. The V gene's germline CDR1 is WSHSY and CDR2 SAAADI. V shed 2 bases and J 3 bases; nucleotides not matched to a gene: 1. CDR3: CASSEHRGTDTQYF. DNA for the CDR3: TGCGCCAGCAGTGAGCACAGGGGGACAGATACGCAGTATTTT.